This T cell receptor (beta chain) was sequenced during a study of response to subunit inactivated influenza vaccine. General study points: Few additional T cells are recruited per seasonal influenza vaccination, authors suggested.

TCRdb analysed the RT-PCR reads with MiXCR anew, one entry per CDR3 protein. The table has about 780,000 distinct CDR3 sequences, around 18% seen once; the top ten hold 11%. V was clipped by 1 base and J by 1 base; unmatched bases: 15. Germline V lookup: CDR1 DFQATT, CDR2 SNEGSKA (reference sequence). The CDR3 has 20 residues. In its sample, this clonotype was seen a few times. Its matching antigen is unknown. This TCR derives from a man aged 50 or older who received an inactivated influenza vaccine. V is TRBV20-1 and J is TRBJ2-1; 11 bases agree with TRBD2. This specimen consisted of PBMCs from blood, obtained roughly 5 days after vaccination. In DNA form, the CDR3 reads TGCAGTGCTAGAGCCCCCAAGTCCCCACTAGCGGGGGTGTCCTACAATGAGCAGTTCTTC. It specifies CSARAPKSPLAGVSYNEQFF.